This T cell receptor beta chain was profiled in a study of cytomegalovirus exposure and HLA in healthy donors. General study points: The study put under 200 TCR beta chains on its list as cytomegalovirus-associated.

Details on this clone: Its antigen is currently unknown.

The germline CDR1 and CDR2 sequences are MNHEY and SMNVEV (reference sequence). The CDR3 covers 14 residues. V was cut by 8 bases and J by 2 bases, with 16 bases left in between. Assay: immunoSEQ multiplex PCR; the TCRdb copy retains only in-frame clones and omits some. The repertoire holds about 82,000 clones, with more than 85% as singletons. Sample: PBMCs. The clonotype originates from a man between 18 and 29 years old in good health and CMV-seronegative. The V gene is TRBV27, the J gene TRBJ2-7, with TRBD1 as a possible D gene (7 bases). The CDR3 protein is CASGRGGQAYEQYF. The CDR3 coding sequence is TGTGCCAGCGGGCGGGGCGGACAGGCCTACGAGCAGTACTTC.